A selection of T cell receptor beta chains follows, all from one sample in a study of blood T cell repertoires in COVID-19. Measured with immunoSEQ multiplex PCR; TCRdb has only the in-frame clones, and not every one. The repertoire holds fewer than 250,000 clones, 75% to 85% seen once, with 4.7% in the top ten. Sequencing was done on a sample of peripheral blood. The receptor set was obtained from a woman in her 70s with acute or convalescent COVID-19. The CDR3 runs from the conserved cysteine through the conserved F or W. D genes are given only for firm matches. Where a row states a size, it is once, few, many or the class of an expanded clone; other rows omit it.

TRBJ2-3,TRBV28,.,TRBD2,CASSFESAGVRTDTQYF,TGTGCCAGCAGTTTCGAATCGGCGGGGGTGCGCACAGATACGCAGTATTTT
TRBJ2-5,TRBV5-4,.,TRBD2,CASSSAGGGPETQYF,TGTGCCAGCAGCTCGGCGGGCGGGGGGCCGGAGACCCAGTACTTC
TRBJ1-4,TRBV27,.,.,CASRFQGGEKLFF,TGTGCCAGCAGGTTCCAGGGAGGAGAAAAACTGTTTTTT
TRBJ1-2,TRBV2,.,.,CASRSRPGGENGYTF,TGTGCCAGCAGATCACGCCCGGGCGGGGAGAATGGCTACACCTTC
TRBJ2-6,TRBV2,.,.,CASSPTDSSGANVLTF,TGTGCCAGCAGCCCCACGGACAGCTCTGGGGCCAACGTCCTGACTTTC
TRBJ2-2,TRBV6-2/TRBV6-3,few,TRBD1,CASSRPGQGLTGELFF,TGTGCCAGCAGTAGGCCGGGACAGGGGCTCACCGGGGAGCTGTTTTTT
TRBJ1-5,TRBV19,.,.,CASTHGGDGFYNQPQHF,TGTGCCAGTACCCACGGAGGGGACGGGTTTTACAATCAGCCCCAGCATTTT
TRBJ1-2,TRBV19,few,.,CASSIIQNYGYTF,TGTGCCAGTAGTATAATTCAGAACTATGGCTACACCTTC
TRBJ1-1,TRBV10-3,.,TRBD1,CAISSGQGLTKAFF,TGTGCCATCAGTTCAGGACAGGGACTAACGAAAGCTTTCTTT
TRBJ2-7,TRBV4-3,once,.,CASSHRRQTEQYF,TGCGCCAGCAGCCACCGAAGACAAACCGAGCAGTACTTC
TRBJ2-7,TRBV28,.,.,CASGSPYEQYF,TGTGCTTCGGGGTCCCCCTACGAGCAGTACTTC
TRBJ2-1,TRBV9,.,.,CASSVRGGNEQFF,TGTGCCAGCAGCGTACGGGGAGGCAATGAGCAGTTCTTC
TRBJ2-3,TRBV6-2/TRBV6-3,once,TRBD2,CASSRPSGEITDTQYF,TGTGCCAGCAGTCGTCCTAGCGGGGAAATCACAGATACGCAGTATTTT
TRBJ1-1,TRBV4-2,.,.,CASSQELMGLGTEAFF,TGTGCCAGCAGCCAAGAGCTAATGGGGCTCGGGACTGAAGCTTTCTTT
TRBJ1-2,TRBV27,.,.,CASSFGGPYGYTF,TGTGCCAGCAGTTTCGGGGGGCCCTATGGCTACACCTTC
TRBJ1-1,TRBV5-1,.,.,CASSLAGGYTEAFF,TGCGCCAGCAGCTTGGCTGGGGGCTACACTGAAGCTTTCTTT
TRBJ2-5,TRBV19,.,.,CASSRQQGVSQETQYF,TGTGCCAGTAGTCGTCAACAGGGAGTGTCCCAAGAGACCCAGTACTTC
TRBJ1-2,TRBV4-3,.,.,CASSQESRYGYTF,TGCGCCAGCAGCCAAGAGAGCCGGTATGGCTACACCTTC
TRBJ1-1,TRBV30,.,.,CAWTGFGATNTEAFF,TGTGCCTGGACTGGATTTGGGGCAACGAACACTGAAGCTTTCTTT
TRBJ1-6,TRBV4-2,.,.,CASSPSSSPLHF,TGTGCCAGCAGCCCTTCTAGCTCACCCCTCCACTTT
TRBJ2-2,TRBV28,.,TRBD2,CASSFREAGELFF,TGTGCCAGCAGTTTCCGGGAGGCGGGGGAGCTGTTTTTT
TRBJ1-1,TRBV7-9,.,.,CASSSSPTGKSEAFF,TGTGCCAGCAGCTCATCCCCGACAGGAAAGTCTGAAGCTTTCTTT
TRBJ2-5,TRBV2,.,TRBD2,CASSASGGETQYF,TGTGCCAGCAGTGCTAGCGGGGGCGAGACCCAGTACTTC
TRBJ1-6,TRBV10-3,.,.,CAISESYRADSPLHF,TGTGCCATCAGTGAGTCGTACAGGGCGGATTCACCCCTCCACTTT
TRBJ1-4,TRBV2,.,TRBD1,CASSMDGGQGNEKLFF,TGTGCCAGCAGTATGGACGGAGGACAGGGGAATGAAAAACTGTTTTTT
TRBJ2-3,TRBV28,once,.,CASSPAGMATISTDTQYF,TGTGCCAGCAGTCCCGCCGGGATGGCGACAATTAGCACAGATACGCAGTATTTT
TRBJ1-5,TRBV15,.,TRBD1,CATSRDWGQNSNQPQHF,TGTGCCACCAGCAGAGATTGGGGACAGAATAGCAATCAGCCCCAGCATTTT
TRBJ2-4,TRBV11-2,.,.,CASSLEGGRENIQYF,TGTGCCAGCAGCCTCGAAGGAGGACGTGAAAACATTCAGTACTTC
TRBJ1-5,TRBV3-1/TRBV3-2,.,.,CASSDRPSNQPQHF,TGTGCCAGCAGTGACAGGCCTAGCAATCAGCCCCAGCATTTT
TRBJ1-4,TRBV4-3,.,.,CASSLSQGNANEKLFF,TGCGCCAGCAGCCTGAGCCAGGGGAATGCTAATGAAAAACTGTTTTTT
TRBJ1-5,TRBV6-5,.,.,CASTPLYSNQPQHF,TGTGCCAGCACCCCCCTTTATAGCAATCAGCCCCAGCATTTT
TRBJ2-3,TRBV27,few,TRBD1,CASSGQGTLTDTQYF,TGTGCCAGCAGTGGACAGGGGACCCTAACAGATACGCAGTATTTT
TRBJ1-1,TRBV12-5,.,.,CASGPGMNTEAFF,TGTGCTAGTGGTCCCGGGATGAACACTGAAGCTTTCTTT
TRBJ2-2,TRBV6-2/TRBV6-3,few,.,CASSDRGGAGELFF,TGTGCCAGCAGTGACAGGGGAGGGGCCGGGGAGCTGTTTTTT
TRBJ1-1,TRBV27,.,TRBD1,CASRRTGLNTEAFF,TGTGCCAGCAGAAGGACAGGATTGAACACTGAAGCTTTCTTT
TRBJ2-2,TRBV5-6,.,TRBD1,CASSLATGGTGELFF,TGTGCCAGCAGCTTGGCGACAGGGGGCACCGGGGAGCTGTTTTTT
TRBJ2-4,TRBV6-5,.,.,CASSPTEFKNIQYF,TGTGCCAGCAGCCCCACAGAATTCAAAAACATTCAGTACTTC
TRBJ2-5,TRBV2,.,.,CASSEEQGRQETQYF,TGTGCCAGCAGTGAAGAACAGGGTCGACAAGAGACCCAGTACTTC
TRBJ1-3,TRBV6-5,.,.,CASSYTRQYSGNTIYF,TGTGCCAGCAGTTACACCAGACAGTACTCTGGAAACACCATATATTTT
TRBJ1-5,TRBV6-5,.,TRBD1,CASSRTGQQPQHF,TGTGCCAGCAGCAGGACAGGGCAACAGCCCCAGCATTTT
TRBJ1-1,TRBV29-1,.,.,CSVVRGTNTEAFF,TGCAGCGTTGTTAGGGGTACGAACACTGAAGCTTTCTTT
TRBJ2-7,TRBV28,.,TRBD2,CASNLAGGPPREQYF,TGTGCCAGCAACTTAGCGGGGGGCCCACCTCGGGAGCAGTACTTC
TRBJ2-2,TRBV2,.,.,CASNLEVTGELFF,TGTGCCAGCAACCTTGAGGTCACCGGGGAGCTGTTTTTT
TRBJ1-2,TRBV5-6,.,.,CASSLPGLANYGYTF,TGTGCCAGCAGCTTACCGGGATTAGCTAACTATGGCTACACCTTC
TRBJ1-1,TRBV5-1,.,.,CASSLARADEAFF,TGCGCCAGCAGCTTGGCCAGGGCGGATGAAGCTTTCTTT
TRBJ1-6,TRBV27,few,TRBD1,CASSQTTGGASPLHF,TGTGCCAGCAGCCAAACCACAGGGGGGGCTTCACCCCTCCACTTT